These T cell receptor beta chains were read from a single sample in a study of lymphopenia after photon versus proton radiotherapy. The method was immunoSEQ multiplex PCR; TCRdb's version includes in-frame clones alone and lacks a portion of them. This sample has roughly 49,000 clones; roughly 90% occur once, and the top ten carry 15% to 20%. The sample in question was peripheral blood, obtained from a patient treated with photon-based radiotherapy. The origin of the receptors is a woman in her thirties or forties with cholangiocarcinoma. The CDR3 runs from the conserved cysteine through the conserved F or W. The order of the fields is CDR3 DNA, CDR3 protein, CDR3 length, J gene, V gene, D gene. The D gene is left open where the match is weak.

TGTGCCAGCAGCTTGGAGGCGGCCTACGAGCAGTACTTC | CASSLEAAYEQYF | 13 | TRBJ2-7 | TRBV5-4 | -
TGTGCCAGCTCAACTCAAGGACTAGCGGCCTCCTACGAGCAGTACTTC | CASSTQGLAASYEQYF | 16 | TRBJ2-7 | TRBV18 | TRBD2
TGTGCCAGCTCACCATGGAGTCAGAAGACGGGCACTGAAGCTTTCTTT | CASSPWSQKTGTEAFF | 16 | TRBJ1-1 | TRBV18 | -
TGCGCCAGCAGCTTGGCAGGGGGCGGAAACTATGGCTACACCTTC | CASSLAGGGNYGYTF | 15 | TRBJ1-2 | TRBV5-1 | TRBD1
TGTGCCAGCAGCGTAGGGCAGGGGGCATCCTACGAGCAGTACTTC | CASSVGQGASYEQYF | 15 | TRBJ2-7 | TRBV9 | TRBD1
TGTGCCAGCCTGGAGTGGGGGCATGACACCGGGGAGCTGTTTTTT | CASLEWGHDTGELFF | 15 | TRBJ2-2 | TRBV6-5 | -
TGTGCCAGCAGCTTAGGGGACAGGCCTAACTATGGCTACACCTTC | CASSLGDRPNYGYTF | 15 | TRBJ1-2 | TRBV7-2 | TRBD1
TGTGCCAGCAGCCCTCAAGAACGGGGCTACACCTTC | CASSPQERGYTF | 12 | TRBJ1-2 | TRBV13 | -
TGCGCCAGCAGCTCGGCAACCGGGACTAGCGGGAGGGCCTATAGCTACAATGAGCAGTTCTTC | CASSSATGTSGRAYSYNEQFF | 21 | TRBJ2-1 | TRBV5-1 | TRBD2
TGTGCCAGCAGGTCCTACAGGGGGGGTGGCTACACCTTC | CASRSYRGGGYTF | 13 | TRBJ1-2 | TRBV27 | TRBD1